Listed here is a single TCR beta chain. The assay was immunoSEQ multiplex PCR, and TCRdb's table has in-frame clones only and misses some. Of more than 45,000 clones listed, over 85% were seen once; the top ten hold around 40%. Trimming cost V 0 bases and J 7 bases, with 9 bases left between them. There are 14 residues in the CDR3. Germline V CDR1 and CDR2: SGHVS, FNYEAQ. The data were taken from a study of siplizumab effects on memory and regulatory T cells. The TCR comes from a human donor in good health. The rearrangement links TRBV7-6 to TRBJ2-2; D is undetermined. The sequenced sample was CD8+ T cells sorted from blood. The CDR3 reads CASSLAPPGGELFF. The CDR3 region has the DNA TGTGCCAGCAGCTTAGCGCCTCCGGGCGGGGAGCTGTTTTTT.